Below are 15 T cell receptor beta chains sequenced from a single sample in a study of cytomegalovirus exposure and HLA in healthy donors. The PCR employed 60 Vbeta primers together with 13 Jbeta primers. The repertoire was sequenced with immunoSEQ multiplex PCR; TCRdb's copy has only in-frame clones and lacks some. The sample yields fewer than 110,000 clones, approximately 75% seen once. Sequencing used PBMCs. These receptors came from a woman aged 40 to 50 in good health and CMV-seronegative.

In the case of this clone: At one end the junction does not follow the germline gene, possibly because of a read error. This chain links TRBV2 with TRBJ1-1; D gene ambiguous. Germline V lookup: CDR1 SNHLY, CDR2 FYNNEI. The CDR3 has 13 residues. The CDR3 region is CASREEWSTEAFF. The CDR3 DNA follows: TGTGCCAGCAGGGAAGAGTGGAGCACTGAAGCTTTCTTT.

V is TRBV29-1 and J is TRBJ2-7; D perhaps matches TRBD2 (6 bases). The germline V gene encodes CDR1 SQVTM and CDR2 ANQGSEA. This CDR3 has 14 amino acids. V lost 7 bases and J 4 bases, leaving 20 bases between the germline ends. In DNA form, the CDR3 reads TGCAGCGCACTGAACGTCCAGGGAGGATACGAGCAGTACTTC. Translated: CSALNVQGGYEQYF.

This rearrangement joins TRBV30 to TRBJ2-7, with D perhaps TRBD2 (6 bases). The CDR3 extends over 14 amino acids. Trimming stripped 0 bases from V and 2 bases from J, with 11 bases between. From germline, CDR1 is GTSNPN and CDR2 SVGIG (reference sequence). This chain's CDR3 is CAWSVLGGAYEQYF. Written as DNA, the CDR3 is TGTGCCTGGAGTGTACTGGGCGGGGCCTACGAGCAGTACTTC.

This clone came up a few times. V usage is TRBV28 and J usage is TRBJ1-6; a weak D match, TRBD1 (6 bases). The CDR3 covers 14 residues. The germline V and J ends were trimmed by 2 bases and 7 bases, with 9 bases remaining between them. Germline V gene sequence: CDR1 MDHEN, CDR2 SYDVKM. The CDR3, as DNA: TGTGCCAGCAGTTTAAGGCAGGGGAATTCACCCCTCCACTTT. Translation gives CASSLRQGNSPLHF. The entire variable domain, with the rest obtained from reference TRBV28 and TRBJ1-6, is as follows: DVKVTQSSRYLVKRTGEKVFLECVQDMDHENMFWYRQDPGLGLRLIYFSYDVKMKEKGDIPEGYSVSREKKERFSLILESASTNQTSMYLCASSLRQGNSPLHFGNGTRLTVT.

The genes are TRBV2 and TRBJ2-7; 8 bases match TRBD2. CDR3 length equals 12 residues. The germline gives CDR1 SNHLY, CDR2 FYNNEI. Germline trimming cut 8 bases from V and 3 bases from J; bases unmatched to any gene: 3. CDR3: CASGRGVYEQYF. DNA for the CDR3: TGTGCCAGCGGGCGGGGGGTCTACGAGCAGTACTTC. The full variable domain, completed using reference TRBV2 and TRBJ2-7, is EPEVTQTPSHQVTQMGQEVILRCVPISNHLYFYWYRQILGQKVEFLVSFYNNEISEKSEIFDDQFSVERPDGSNFTLKIRSTKLEDSAMYFCASGRGVYEQYFGPGTRLTVT.

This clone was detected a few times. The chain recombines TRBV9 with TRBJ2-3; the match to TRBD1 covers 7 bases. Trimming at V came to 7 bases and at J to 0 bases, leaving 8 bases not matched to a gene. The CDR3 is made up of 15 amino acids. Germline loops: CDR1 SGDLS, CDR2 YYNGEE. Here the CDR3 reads CASGSTGPSTDTQYF. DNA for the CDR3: TGTGCCAGCGGATCGACAGGGCCTAGCACAGATACGCAGTATTTT.

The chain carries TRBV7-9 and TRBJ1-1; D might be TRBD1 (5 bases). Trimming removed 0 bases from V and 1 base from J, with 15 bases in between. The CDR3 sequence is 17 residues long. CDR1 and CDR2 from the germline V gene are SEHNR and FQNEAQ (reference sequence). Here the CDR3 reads CASSLALSWGQNTEAFF. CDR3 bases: TGTGCCAGCAGCTTAGCCCTTTCGTGGGGCCAGAACACTGAAGCTTTCTTT.

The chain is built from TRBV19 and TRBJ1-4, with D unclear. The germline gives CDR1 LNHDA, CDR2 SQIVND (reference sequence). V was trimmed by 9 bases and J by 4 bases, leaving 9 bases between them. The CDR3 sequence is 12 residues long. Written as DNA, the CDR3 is TGTGCCAGCCGACACGGTAATGAAAAACTGTTTTTT. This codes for CASRHGNEKLFF.

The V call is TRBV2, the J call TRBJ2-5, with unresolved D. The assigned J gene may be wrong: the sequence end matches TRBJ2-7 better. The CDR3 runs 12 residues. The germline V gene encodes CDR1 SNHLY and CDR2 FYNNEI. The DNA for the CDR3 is TGTGCCAGCAGTCGTGGGGCCTACGAGCAGTACTTC. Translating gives CASSRGAYEQYF.

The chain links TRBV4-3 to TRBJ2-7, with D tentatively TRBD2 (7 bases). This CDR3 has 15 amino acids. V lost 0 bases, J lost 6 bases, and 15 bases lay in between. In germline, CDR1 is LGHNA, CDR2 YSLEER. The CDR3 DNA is TGCGCCAGCAGCCAAGAGGAGGGGGGGCCGGGCGAGCAGTACTTC. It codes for CASSQEEGGPGEQYF.

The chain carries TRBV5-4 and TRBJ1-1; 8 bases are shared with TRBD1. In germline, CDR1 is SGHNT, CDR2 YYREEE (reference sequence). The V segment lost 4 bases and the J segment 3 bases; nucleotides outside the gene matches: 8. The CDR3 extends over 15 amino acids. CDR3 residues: CASSIPRGQDTEAFF. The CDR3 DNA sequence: TGTGCCAGCAGCATACCCAGGGGGCAGGACACTGAAGCTTTCTTT.

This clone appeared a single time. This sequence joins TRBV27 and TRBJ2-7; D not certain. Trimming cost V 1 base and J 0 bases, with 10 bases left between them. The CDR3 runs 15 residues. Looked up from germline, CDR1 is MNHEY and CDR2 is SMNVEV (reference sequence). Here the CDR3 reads CASSLFWRSSYEQYF. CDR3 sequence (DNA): TGTGCCAGCAGTTTATTTTGGCGGAGCTCCTACGAGCAGTACTTC.

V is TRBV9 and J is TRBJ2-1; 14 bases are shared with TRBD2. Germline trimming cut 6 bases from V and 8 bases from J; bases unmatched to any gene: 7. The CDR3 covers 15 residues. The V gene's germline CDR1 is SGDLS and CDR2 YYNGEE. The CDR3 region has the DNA TGTGCCAGCACTAAGGTGACTAGCGGGAGGGATGAGCAGTTCTTC. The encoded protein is CASTKVTSGRDEQFF.

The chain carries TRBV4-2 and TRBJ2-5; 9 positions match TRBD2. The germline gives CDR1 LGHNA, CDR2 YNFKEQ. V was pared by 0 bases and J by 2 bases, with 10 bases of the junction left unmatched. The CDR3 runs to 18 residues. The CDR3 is CASSQERSSGGKQETQYF. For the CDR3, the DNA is TGTGCCAGCAGCCAAGAGAGATCAAGCGGGGGGAAACAAGAGACCCAGTACTTC.

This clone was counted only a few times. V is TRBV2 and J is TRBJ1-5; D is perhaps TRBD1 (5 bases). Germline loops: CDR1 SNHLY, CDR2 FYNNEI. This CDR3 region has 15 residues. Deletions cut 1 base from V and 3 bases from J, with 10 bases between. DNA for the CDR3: TGTGCCAGCAGTGAAGATCAGGGCCCCAATCAGCCCCAGCATTTT. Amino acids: CASSEDQGPNQPQHF. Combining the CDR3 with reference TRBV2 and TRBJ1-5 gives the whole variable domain EPEVTQTPSHQVTQMGQEVILRCVPISNHLYFYWYRQILGQKVEFLVSFYNNEISEKSEIFDDQFSVERPDGSNFTLKIRSTKLEDSAMYFCASSEDQGPNQPQHFGDGTRLSIL.